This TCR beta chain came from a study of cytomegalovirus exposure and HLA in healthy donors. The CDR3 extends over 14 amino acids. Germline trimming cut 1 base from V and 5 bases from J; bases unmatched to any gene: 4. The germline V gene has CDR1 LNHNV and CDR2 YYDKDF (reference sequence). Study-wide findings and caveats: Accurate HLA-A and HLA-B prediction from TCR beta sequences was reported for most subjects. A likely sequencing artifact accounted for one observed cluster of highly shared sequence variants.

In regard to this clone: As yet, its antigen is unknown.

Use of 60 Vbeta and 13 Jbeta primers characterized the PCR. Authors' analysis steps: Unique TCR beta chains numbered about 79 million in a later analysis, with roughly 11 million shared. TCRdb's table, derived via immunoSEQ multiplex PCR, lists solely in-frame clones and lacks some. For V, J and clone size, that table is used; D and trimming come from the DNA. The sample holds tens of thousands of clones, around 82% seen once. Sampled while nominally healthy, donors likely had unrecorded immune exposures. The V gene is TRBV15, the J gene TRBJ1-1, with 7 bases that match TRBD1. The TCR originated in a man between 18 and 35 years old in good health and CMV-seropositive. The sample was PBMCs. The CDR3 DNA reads TGTGCCACCAGCAGAGTAGAACAGGGGACTGAAGCTTTCTTT. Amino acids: CATSRVEQGTEAFF.